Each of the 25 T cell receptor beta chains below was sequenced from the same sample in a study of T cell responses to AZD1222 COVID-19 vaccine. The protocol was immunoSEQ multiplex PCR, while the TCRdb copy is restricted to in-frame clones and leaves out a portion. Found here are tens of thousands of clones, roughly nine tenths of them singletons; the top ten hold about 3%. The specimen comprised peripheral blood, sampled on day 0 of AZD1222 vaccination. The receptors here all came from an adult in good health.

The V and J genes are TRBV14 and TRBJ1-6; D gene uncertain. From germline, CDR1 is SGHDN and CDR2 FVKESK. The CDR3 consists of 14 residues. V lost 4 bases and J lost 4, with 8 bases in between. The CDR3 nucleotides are TGTGCCAGCAGCCCCGGGATATATAATTCACCCCTCCACTTT. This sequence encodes CASSPGIYNSPLHF. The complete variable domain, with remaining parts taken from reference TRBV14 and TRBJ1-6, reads EAGVTQFPSHSVIEKGQTVTLRCDPISGHDNLYWYRRVMGKEIKFLLHFVKESKQDESGMPNNRFLAERTGGTYSTLKVQPAELEDSGVYFCASSPGIYNSPLHFGNGTRLTVT.

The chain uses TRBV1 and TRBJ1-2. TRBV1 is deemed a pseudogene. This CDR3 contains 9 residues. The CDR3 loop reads CTRGYGYTF. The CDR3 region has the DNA TGCACCAGGGGCTATGGCTACACCTTC.

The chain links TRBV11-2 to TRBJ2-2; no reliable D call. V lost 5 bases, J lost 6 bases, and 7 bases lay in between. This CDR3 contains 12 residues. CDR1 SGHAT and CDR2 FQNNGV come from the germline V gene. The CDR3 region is CASSARPGELFF. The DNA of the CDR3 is TGTGCCAGCAGCGCGCGGCCCGGGGAGCTGTTTTTT.

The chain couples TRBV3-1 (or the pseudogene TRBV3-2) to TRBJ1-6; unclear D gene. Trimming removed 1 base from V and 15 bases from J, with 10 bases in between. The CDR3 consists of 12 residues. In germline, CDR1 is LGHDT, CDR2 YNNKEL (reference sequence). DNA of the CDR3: TGTGCCAGCAGCCAAGGGCAGAGGGACCTCCACTTT. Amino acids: CASSQGQRDLHF.

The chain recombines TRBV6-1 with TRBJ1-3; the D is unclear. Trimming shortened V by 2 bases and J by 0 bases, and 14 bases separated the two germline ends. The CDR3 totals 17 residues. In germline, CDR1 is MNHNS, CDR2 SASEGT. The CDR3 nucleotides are TGTGCCAGCAGTGAATGGCCTGCAGGTGCCTCTGGAAACACCATATATTTT. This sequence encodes CASSEWPAGASGNTIYF.

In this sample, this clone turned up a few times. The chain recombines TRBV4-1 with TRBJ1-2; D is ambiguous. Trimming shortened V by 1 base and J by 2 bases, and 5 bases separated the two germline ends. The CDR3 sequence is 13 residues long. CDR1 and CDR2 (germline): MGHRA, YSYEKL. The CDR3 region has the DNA TGCGCCAGCAGCCAAGTCGGGAACTATGGCTACACCTTC. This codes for CASSQVGNYGYTF.

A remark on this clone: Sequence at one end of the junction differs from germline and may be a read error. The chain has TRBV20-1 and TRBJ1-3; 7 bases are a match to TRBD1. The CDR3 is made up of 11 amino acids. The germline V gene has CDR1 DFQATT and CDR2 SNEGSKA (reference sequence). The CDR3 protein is CSAQTQGDVHF. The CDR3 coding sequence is TGCAGTGCTCAAACTCAGGGGGATGTGCATTTT.

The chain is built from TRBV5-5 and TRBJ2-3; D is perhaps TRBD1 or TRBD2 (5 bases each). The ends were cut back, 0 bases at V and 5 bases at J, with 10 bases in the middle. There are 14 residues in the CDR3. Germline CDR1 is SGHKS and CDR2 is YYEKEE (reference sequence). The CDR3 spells CASSLGQGVDTQYF. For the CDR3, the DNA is TGTGCCAGCAGCTTGGGGCAGGGAGTAGATACGCAGTATTTT.

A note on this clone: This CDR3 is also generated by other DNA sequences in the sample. In DNA, the CDR3 is TGTGCCAGTAGTATACAGGGGGCTTACGAGCAGTACTTC. This translates into CASSIQGAYEQYF. V is TRBV19 and J is TRBJ2-7; 8 bases map to TRBD1. Germline CDR1 and CDR2: LNHDA and SQIVND (reference sequence). The V gene end was trimmed by 2 bases and the J gene end by 4 bases; junction bases not matched to a gene: 1. This CDR3 has 13 amino acids.

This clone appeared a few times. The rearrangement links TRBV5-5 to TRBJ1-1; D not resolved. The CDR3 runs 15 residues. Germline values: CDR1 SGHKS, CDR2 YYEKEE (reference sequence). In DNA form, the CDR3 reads TGTTCGTGCCAGCAGCTTGTTTCCTTGAACACTGAAGCTTTCTTT. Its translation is CSCQQLVSLNTEAFF.

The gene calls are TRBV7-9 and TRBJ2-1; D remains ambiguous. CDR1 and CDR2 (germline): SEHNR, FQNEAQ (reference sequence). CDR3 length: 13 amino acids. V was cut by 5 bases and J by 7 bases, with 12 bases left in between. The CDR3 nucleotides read TGTGCCAGCAGCCTAATTTTGGGGAATGAGCAGTTCTTC. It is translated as CASSLILGNEQFF.

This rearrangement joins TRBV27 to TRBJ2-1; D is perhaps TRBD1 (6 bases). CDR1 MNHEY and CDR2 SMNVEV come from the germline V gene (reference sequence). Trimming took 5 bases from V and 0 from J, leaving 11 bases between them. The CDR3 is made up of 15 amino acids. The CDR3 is CASSPTGNSYNEQFF. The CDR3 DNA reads TGTGCCAGCAGTCCCACAGGGAACTCCTACAATGAGCAGTTCTTC.

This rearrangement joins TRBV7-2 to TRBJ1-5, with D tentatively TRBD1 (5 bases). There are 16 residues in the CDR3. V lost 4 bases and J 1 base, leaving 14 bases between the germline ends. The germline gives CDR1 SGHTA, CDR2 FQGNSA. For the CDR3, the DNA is TGTGCCAGCAGCTCCCACGGGGGGAGGAGCAATCAGCCCCAGCATTTT. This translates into CASSSHGGRSNQPQHF.

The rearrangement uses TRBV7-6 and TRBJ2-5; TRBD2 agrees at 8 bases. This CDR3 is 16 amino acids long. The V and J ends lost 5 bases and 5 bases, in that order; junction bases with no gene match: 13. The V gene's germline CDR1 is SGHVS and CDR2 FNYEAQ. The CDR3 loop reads CASSASGSAFMETQYF. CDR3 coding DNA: TGTGCCAGCAGCGCCAGCGGGAGTGCCTTTATGGAGACCCAGTACTTC.

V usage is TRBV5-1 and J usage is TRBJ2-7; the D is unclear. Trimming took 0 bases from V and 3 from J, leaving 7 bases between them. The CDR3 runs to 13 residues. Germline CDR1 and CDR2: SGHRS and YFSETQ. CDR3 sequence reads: CASSLEAGYEQYF. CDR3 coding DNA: TGCGCCAGCAGCTTGGAGGCAGGCTACGAGCAGTACTTC.

The CDR3 sequence: CASSEKVGQGVLSGANVLTF. The CDR3, as DNA: TGTGCCAGCAGTGAAAAGGTAGGACAGGGGGTCCTCTCTGGGGCCAACGTCCTGACTTTC. This chain uses TRBV6-1 with TRBJ2-6, with 10 bases aligning to TRBD1. The germline V gene has CDR1 MNHNS and CDR2 SASEGT. The CDR3 has 20 amino acids. With V trimmed by 2 bases and J by 0 bases, 10 bases remained unmatched.

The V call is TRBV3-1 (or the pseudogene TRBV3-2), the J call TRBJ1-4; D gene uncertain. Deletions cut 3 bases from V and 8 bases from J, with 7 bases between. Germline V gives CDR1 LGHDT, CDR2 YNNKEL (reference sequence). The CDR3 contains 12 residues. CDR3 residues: CASSHSGEKLFF. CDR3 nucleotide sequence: TGTGCCAGCAGCCACTCCGGAGAAAAACTGTTTTTT.

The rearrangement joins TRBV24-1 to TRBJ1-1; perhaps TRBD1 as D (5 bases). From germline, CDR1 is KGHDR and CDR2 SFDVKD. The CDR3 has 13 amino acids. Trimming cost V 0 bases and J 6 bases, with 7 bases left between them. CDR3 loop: CATSDLGGSEAFF. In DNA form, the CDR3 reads TGTGCCACCAGTGATTTGGGGGGTTCTGAAGCTTTCTTT.

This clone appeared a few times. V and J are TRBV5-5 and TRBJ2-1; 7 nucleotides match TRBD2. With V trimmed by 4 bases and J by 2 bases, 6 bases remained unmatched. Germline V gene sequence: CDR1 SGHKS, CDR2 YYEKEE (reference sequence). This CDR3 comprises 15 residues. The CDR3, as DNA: TGTGCCAGCAGCGAAAGCGGGATAACCTACAATGAGCAGTTCTTC. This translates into CASSESGITYNEQFF.

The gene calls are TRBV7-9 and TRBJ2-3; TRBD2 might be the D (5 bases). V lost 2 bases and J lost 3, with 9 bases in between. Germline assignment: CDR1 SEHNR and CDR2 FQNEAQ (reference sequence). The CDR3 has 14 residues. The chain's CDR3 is CASSLTGRTDTQYF. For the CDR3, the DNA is TGTGCCAGCAGCTTAACGGGAAGGACAGATACGCAGTATTTT.

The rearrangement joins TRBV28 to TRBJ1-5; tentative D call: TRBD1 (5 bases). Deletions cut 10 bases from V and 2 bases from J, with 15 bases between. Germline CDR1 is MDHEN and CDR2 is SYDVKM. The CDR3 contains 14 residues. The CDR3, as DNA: TGTGCCACTGGGGGGGGTTATCGCAATCAGCCCCAGCATTTT. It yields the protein CATGGGYRNQPQHF. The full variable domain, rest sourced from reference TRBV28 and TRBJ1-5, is DVKVTQSSRYLVKRTGEKVFLECVQDMDHENMFWYRQDPGLGLRLIYFSYDVKMKEKGDIPEGYSVSREKKERFSLILESASTNQTSMYLCATGGGYRNQPQHFGDGTRLSIL.

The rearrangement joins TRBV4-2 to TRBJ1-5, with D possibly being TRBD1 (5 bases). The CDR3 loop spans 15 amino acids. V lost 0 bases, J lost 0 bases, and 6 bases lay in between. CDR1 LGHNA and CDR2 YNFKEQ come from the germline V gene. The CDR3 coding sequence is TGTGCCAGCAGCCAAGAACAGGTTAGCAATCAGCCCCAGCATTTT. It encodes CASSQEQVSNQPQHF.

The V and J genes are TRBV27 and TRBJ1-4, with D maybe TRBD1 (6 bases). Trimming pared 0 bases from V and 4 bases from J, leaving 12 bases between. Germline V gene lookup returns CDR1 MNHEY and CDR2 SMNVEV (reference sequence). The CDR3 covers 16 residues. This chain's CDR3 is CASSLSSGQSNEKLFF. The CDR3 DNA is TGTGCCAGCAGTTTATCGTCGGGACAAAGTAATGAAAAACTGTTTTTT.

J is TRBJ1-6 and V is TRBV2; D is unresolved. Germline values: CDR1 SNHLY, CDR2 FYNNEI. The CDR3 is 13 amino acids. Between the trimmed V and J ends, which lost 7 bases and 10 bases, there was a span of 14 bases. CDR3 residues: CASNRALESPLHF. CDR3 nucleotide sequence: TGTGCCAGCAACCGGGCCCTAGAGTCACCCCTCCACTTT. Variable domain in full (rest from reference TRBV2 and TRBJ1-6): EPEVTQTPSHQVTQMGQEVILRCVPISNHLYFYWYRQILGQKVEFLVSFYNNEISEKSEIFDDQFSVERPDGSNFTLKIRSTKLEDSAMYFCASNRALESPLHFGNGTRLTVT.

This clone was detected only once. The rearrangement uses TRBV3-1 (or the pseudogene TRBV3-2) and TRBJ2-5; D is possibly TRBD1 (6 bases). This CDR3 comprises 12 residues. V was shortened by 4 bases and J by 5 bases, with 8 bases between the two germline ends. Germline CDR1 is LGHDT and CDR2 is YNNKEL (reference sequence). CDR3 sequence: CASSPGAETQYF. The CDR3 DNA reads TGTGCCAGCAGCCCAGGGGCCGAGACCCAGTACTTC.